This TCR beta chain was obtained from a study of blood T cell repertoires in COVID-19. Clones were read by immunoSEQ multiplex PCR, and TCRdb kept only the in-frame ones, dropping some. The sample carries 380,000 or so clones, approximately 88% recorded once. The germline V and J ends were trimmed by 3 bases and 5 bases, with 15 bases remaining between them. Germline CDR1 is SGHRS and CDR2 is YFSETQ. The CDR3 has 16 residues. The J gene is TRBJ1-6, the V gene TRBV5-1; tentative D call: TRBD1 (5 bases). The TCR originated in a man aged 40-49 years with acute or convalescent COVID-19. The sequenced sample consisted of peripheral blood. For the CDR3, the DNA is TGCGCCAGCAGCTCGAACGGGGGTCGGGATAATTCACCCCTCCACTTT. It specifies CASSSNGGRDNSPLHF.